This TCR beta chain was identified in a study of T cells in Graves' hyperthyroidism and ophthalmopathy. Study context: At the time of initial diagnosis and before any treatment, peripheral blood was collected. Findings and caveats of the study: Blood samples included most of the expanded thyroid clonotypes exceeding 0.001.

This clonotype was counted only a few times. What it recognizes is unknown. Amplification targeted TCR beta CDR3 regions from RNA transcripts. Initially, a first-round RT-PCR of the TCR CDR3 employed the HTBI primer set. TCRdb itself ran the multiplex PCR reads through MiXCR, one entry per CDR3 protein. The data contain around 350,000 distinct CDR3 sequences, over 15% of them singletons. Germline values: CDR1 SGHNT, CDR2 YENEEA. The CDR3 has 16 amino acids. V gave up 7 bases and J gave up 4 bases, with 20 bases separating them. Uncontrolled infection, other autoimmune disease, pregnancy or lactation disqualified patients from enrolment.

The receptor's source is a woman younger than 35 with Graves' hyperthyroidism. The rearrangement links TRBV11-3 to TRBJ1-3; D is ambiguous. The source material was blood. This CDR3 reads CASTRRAGVGGNTIYF. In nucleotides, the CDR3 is TGTGCCAGCACTCGGAGAGCGGGTGTAGGGGGAAACACCATATATTTT.